Presented here are 9 T cell receptor beta chains from one specimen sequenced in a study of beta chain features in type 1 diabetes. Their antigens are not known. What was sequenced were expressed TCRB transcripts, since all of the isolated RNA had been reverse transcribed. This table comes from immunoSEQ multiplex PCR, and its TCRdb copy is limited to in-frame clones, with some not included. The data show a few hundred thousand clones, less than 30% seen once. Study-level points and caveats: TCRB CDR3s from Type 1 diabetes patients were moderately but significantly shorter in all four CD4+ subsets.

Sequencing input: naive CD4+ T cells from blood. The receptors shown here come from a woman aged 30 to 39 with type 1 diabetes.

The chain employs TRBV4-1 and TRBJ1-2, with D possibly matching TRBD1 (5 bases). Trimming took 3 bases from V and 5 from J, leaving 13 bases between them. Germline CDR1 MGHRA, CDR2 YSYEKL. The CDR3 loop spans 14 amino acids. CDR3 loop: CASSQIGRAYGYTF. As DNA, the CDR3 is TGCGCCAGCAGCCAGATCGGCAGGGCATATGGCTACACCTTC.

The chain is built from TRBV19 and TRBJ2-5; 11 bases match TRBD2. The V gene's germline CDR1 is LNHDA and CDR2 SQIVND (reference sequence). V lost 3 bases and J lost 0; bases outside the gene matches: 0. The CDR3 is made up of 15 amino acids. The CDR3 reads CASSMTSGNQETQYF. Here the CDR3 DNA reads TGTGCCAGTAGTATGACTAGCGGGAACCAAGAGACCCAGTACTTC.

In this sample, this clone turned up a few times. The V call is TRBV9, the J call TRBJ2-5; possible D gene TRBD1, 6 bases. V lost 4 bases and J 5 bases, leaving 15 bases between the germline ends. The CDR3 extends over 14 amino acids. Germline CDR1 SGDLS, CDR2 YYNGEE. CDR3 sequence reads: CASSPTGSGETQYF. Written as DNA, the CDR3 is TGTGCCAGCAGCCCAACAGGGTCGGGGGAGACCCAGTACTTC.

This clone was seen a handful of times. CDR3 residues: CASSLGGTVSDTQYF. Written as DNA, the CDR3 is TGTGCCAGCAGCTTAGGAGGGACTGTATCAGATACGCAGTATTTT. This chain uses TRBV7-9 with TRBJ2-3; TRBD2 is a possible D gene (6 bases). This CDR3 region has 15 residues. V was clipped by 1 base and J by 4 bases, with 12 bases between them. The germline V gene has CDR1 SEHNR and CDR2 FQNEAQ (reference sequence). The full variable domain, with the rest looked up from reference TRBV7-9 and TRBJ2-3, is DTGVSQNPRHKITKRGQNVTFRCDPISEHNRLYWYRQTLGQGPEFLTYFQNEAQLEKSRLLSDRFSAERPKGSFSTLEIQRTEQGDSAMYLCASSLGGTVSDTQYFGPGTRLTVL.

The J gene is TRBJ2-1, the V gene TRBV6-1; a possible D gene is TRBD1 (6 bases). CDR1 and CDR2 (germline): MNHNS, SASEGT. CDR3 size: 14 residues. The V gene lost 4 bases and the J gene lost 1 base, with 8 bases spanning the gap. The CDR3 DNA is TGTGCCAGCAGTGGGCAGGGGTCCTACAATGAGCAGTTCTTC. Protein sequence: CASSGQGSYNEQFF.

This clone came up a few times. V and J are TRBV30 and TRBJ2-2; TRBD2 matches at 9 bases. Germline loops: CDR1 GTSNPN, CDR2 SVGIG (reference sequence). Trimming removed 0 bases from V and 5 bases from J; junction bases left unmatched: 10. This CDR3 comprises 17 residues. Written as DNA, the CDR3 is TGTGCCTGGAGTGTACGGATAGCGGGAGTAAGGACCGGGGAGCTGTTTTTT. This translates into CAWSVRIAGVRTGELFF.

This rearrangement joins TRBV15 to TRBJ1-2; 9 bases agree with TRBD1. V lost 4 bases and J lost 5; bases outside the gene matches: 5. CDR3 length: 14 residues. CDR1 LNHNV and CDR2 YYDKDF come from the germline V gene (reference sequence). CDR3 DNA: TGTGCCACCAGCATGACCGGGACAGGGTATGGCTACACCTTC. This translates into CATSMTGTGYGYTF.

This clone was seen a handful of times. Other DNA sequences in the same sample also yield this CDR3. V and J are TRBV5-1 and TRBJ2-7, with 11 bases aligning to TRBD2. The CDR3 covers 14 residues. Germline V gene sequence: CDR1 SGHRS, CDR2 YFSETQ. The J segment lost 3 bases and the V segment lost 4 bases, leaving 3 bases of the junction unmatched. DNA for the CDR3: TGCGCCAGCAGCCCAACTAGCGGGAGCTACGAGCAGTACTTC. It yields the protein CASSPTSGSYEQYF.

The CDR3 DNA follows: TGTGCCAGCAGTTTAGCGCACAGGGGGCTCTACGAGCAGTACTTC. Translated: CASSLAHRGLYEQYF. This rearrangement joins TRBV28 to TRBJ2-7; the match to TRBD1 covers 9 bases. CDR1 and CDR2 (germline): MDHEN, SYDVKM. V lost 2 bases, J lost 3 bases, and 5 bases stayed unmatched. The CDR3 is made up of 15 amino acids.